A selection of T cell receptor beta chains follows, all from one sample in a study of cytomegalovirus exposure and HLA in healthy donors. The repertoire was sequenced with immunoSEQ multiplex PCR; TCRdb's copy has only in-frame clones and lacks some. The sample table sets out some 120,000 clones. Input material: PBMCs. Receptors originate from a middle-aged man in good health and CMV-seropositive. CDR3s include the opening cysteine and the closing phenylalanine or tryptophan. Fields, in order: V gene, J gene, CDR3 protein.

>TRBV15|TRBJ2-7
CATSSLRTSGRYEQYF
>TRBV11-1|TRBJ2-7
CASSQSRGSYEQYF
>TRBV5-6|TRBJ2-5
CASSKRDQQGTIPKTQYF
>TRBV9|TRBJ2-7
CASSVDRYPNYEQYF
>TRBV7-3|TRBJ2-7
CASSLDRPPSEQYF
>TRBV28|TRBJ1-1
CASSLTFSGRTEAFF
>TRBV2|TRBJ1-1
CASREGQGALRPFF
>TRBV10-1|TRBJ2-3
CASSGPSPTDTQYF
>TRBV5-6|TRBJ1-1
CASSPTGGNTEAFF
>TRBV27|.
CASSFMTSGTGELFF
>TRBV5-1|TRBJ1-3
CASSLGGTASSGNTIYF
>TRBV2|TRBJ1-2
CASSPSMPGQGLYGYTF
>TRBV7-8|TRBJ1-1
CASSLGDRMNTEAFF
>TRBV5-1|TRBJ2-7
CASRSTGGAYEQYF
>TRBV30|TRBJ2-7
CAWSVTSGSSRLNF
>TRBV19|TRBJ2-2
CASRDRGSTGELFF
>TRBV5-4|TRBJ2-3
CASSGQVDTQYF
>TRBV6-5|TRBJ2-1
CASSRPRGEQFF
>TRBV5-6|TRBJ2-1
CASSLNGNPHNEQFF
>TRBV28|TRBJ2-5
CASSLPSQGGQTQYF
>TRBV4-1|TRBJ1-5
CASSQEAQGHQPQHF
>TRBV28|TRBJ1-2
CASSFHGQGGRGYTF
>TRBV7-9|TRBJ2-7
CASSSEAGQYEQYF
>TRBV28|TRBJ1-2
CASRSPPSYNYGYTF